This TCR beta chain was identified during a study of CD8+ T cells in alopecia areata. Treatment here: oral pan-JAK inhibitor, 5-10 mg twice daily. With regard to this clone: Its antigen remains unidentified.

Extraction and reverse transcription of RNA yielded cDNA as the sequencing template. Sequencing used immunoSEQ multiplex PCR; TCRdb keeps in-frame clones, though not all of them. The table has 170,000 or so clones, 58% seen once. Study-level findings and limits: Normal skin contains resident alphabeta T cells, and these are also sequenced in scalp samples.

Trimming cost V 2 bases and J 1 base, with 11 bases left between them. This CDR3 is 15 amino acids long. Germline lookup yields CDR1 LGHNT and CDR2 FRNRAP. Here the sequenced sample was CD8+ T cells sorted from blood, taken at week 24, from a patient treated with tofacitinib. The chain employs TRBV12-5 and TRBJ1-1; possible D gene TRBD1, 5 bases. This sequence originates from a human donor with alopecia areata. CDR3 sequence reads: CASGLLPTGNTEAFF. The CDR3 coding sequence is TGTGCTAGTGGTTTGTTGCCAACAGGGAACACTGAAGCTTTCTTT. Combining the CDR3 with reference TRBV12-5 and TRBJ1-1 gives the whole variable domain DARVTQTPRHKVTEMGQEVTMRCQPILGHNTVFWYRQTMMQGLELLAYFRNRAPLDDSGMPKDRFSAEMPDATLATLKIQPSEPRDSAVYFCASGLLPTGNTEAFFGQGTRLTVV.